The following is a T cell receptor beta chain sequence with its context. Its antigen is not known. The CDR3 is 11 amino acids. Germline CDR1 is SGHNT and CDR2 is YENEEA. This record comes from a study of T cells expressing NK-cell markers. Study information: Beta-chain profiling covered CD3+CD56+NKG2C+, CD3+CD56+NKG2C- and CD3+CD56-NKG2C+ sorted subsets.

TCRdb reprocessed the 5' RACE reads; each CDR3 protein has one entry and no DNA is given. Its listing shows about 550,000 distinct CDR3 sequences. The study's findings and limits: Unclear, still, was the HCMV specificity of the expanded NKG2C+ T cell clones. Dominant NKG2C+ clonotypes accounted for about 1.0-8% of CD8+ T cells in about six donors. Several of the donors also had these clonotypes leading their CD3+CD56-NKG2C+ fraction.

This TCR derives from a man younger than 30 in good health. The sequenced material came from blood T cells: a sorted CD56 or NKG2C T cell subset, CD4+ or CD8+ T cells, or bulk PBMC T cells (not recorded which). The chain carries TRBV11-3 and TRBJ1-1. Here the CDR3 reads CASKQDTEAFF.